One sample yielded the 3 T cell receptor beta chains listed below, sequenced in a study of shared clonotypes between healthy human individuals. Here immunoSEQ multiplex PCR was the method, and the copy in TCRdb shows in-frame clones only, minus some. The sample has hundreds of thousands of clones; about 80% are singletons. The sequencing sample was made of PBMCs. Source of these receptors: a middle-aged woman in good health. Some clones in this sample may be carry-over from other donors' samples.

This clone was seen repeatedly, ten times or more. V is TRBV11-3 and J is TRBJ2-6, with D unresolved. The V gene lost 3 bases and the J gene lost 0 bases, with 9 bases spanning the gap. Looked up from germline, CDR1 is SGHNT and CDR2 is YENEEA. This CDR3 contains 16 residues. Here the CDR3 reads CASSFRRNSGANVLTF. The CDR3 DNA reads as TGTGCCAGCAGCTTCCGACGGAACTCTGGGGCCAACGTCCTGACTTTC.

In nucleotides, the CDR3 is TGTGCCAGCAGTTACCCGACTAGCGGCCACGAGCAGTACTTC. Translating gives CASSYPTSGHEQYF. This chain joins TRBV6-6 and TRBJ2-7, with 9 bases fitting TRBD2. This CDR3 has 14 amino acids. With V trimmed by 2 bases and J by 5 bases, 4 bases remained unmatched. Per the germline V gene, CDR1 is MNHNY and CDR2 is SVGAGI (reference sequence).

This chain uses TRBV4-1 with TRBJ2-4, with D unclear. The CDR3 runs 15 residues. Trimming took off 2 bases at V and 0 bases at J, with 8 bases between the two ends. Germline CDR1 reads MGHRA; CDR2 reads YSYEKL. The CDR3: CASSQPGQAKNIQYF. The DNA of the CDR3 is TGCGCCAGCAGCCAACCCGGTCAAGCCAAAAACATTCAGTACTTC.